A selection of T cell receptor beta chains follows, all from one sample in a study of T cells in narcolepsy. Here immunoSEQ multiplex PCR was the method, and the copy in TCRdb shows in-frame clones only, minus some. The data contain around 35,000 clones, roughly 90% of them singletons. The sequenced sample consisted of CD45RA- memory CD4+ T cells from PBMCs. The receptors shown here come from a human donor with narcolepsy. Both conserved end residues are part of each CDR3. A D gene is named only where the DNA matches it firmly. Expanded clones are given a class, and other clones once, few, many or no size at all.

d_gene	v_gene	j_gene	abundance	CDR3nt	CDR3aa
NA	TRBV11-2	TRBJ2-7	NA	TGTGCCAGCAGCTTAGATAAGCACGCCTGGACCTACGAGCAGTACTTC	CASSLDKHAWTYEQYF
NA	TRBV7-5	TRBJ2-7	NA	TGTGTCAGAAGCTTGGGACTACAATCCTACGAGCAGTACTTC	CVRSLGLQSYEQYF
NA	TRBV19	TRBJ2-3	NA	TGTGCCAGTAGTAGGGGAGTTGCGGGGAACGGAGATACGCAGTATTTT	CASSRGVAGNGDTQYF
NA	TRBV7-2	TRBJ2-7	NA	TGTGCCAGCAGCTTACAGCGTATTGGGGACGAGCAGTACTTC	CASSLQRIGDEQYF
NA	TRBV29-1	TRBJ1-5	NA	TGCAGCGTTGAAGAGAACAGCAATCAGCCCCAGCATTTT	CSVEENSNQPQHF
NA	TRBV6-5	TRBJ1-4	NA	TGTGCCAGCAGTCTGGGACCTCCGACTAATGAAAAACTGTTTTTT	CASSLGPPTNEKLFF
NA	TRBV5-8	TRBJ1-2	few	TGTGCCAGCAGCTTGTTCCGGTTAAGAAACCTCAAGGGAGGCTACACCTTC	CASSLFRLRNLKGGYTF
NA	TRBV5-8	TRBJ1-6	NA	TGTGCCAGCAGCTTGGGGGGGTCGGAGTCACCCCTCCACTTT	CASSLGGSESPLHF
TRBD1	TRBV5-4	TRBJ2-7	NA	TGTGCCAGCAGTTCGGACAGGGGGCTGGGCGAGCAGTACTTC	CASSSDRGLGEQYF
NA	TRBV11-3	TRBJ2-1	NA	TGTGCCAGCAGCTTTGCCACAAACAATGAGCAGTTCTTC	CASSFATNNEQFF
TRBD2	TRBV4-2	TRBJ2-3	NA	TGTGCCAGCAGCCAAGGCTTAGCGGGGGGCCAAGATACGCAGTATTTT	CASSQGLAGGQDTQYF
TRBD2	TRBV5-1	TRBJ2-5	few	TGCGCCAGCAGCATCGGGACTAGGGGTGCGGAGACCCAGTACTTC	CASSIGTRGAETQYF
TRBD2	TRBV11-3	TRBJ2-2	NA	TGTGCCAGCAGCCCGGGGGGAATCAGGGATACCGGGGAGCTGTTTTTT	CASSPGGIRDTGELFF
NA	TRBV6-5	TRBJ2-5	few	TGTGCCAGCAGGCTGGCGGGTGAGGCGAGGGAGACCCAGTACTTC	CASRLAGEARETQYF
NA	TRBV7-9	TRBJ1-2	NA	TGTGCCAGCAGCGAAAACTATGGCTACACCTTC	CASSENYGYTF
TRBD2	TRBV27	TRBJ2-3	once	TGTGCCAGCTCGATTAGCGGGAGGGACACAGATACGCAGTATTTT	CASSISGRDTDTQYF
NA	TRBV7-3	TRBJ1-6	NA	TGTGCCAGCAGGGGGGGAAATAATTCACCCCTCCACTTT	CASRGGNNSPLHF
NA	TRBV6-5	TRBJ1-1	NA	TGTGCCAGCAATTCCACAGAGAACACTGAGGCTTTCTTT	CASNSTENTEAFF
TRBD2	TRBV11-2	TRBJ2-7	NA	TGTGCCAGCAGCTCTAGCGGGGGCCCTTACGAGCAGTACTTC	CASSSSGGPYEQYF
TRBD1	TRBV19	TRBJ2-1	once	TGTGCCAGTAGGGACATGGGACAGGGAGATGAGCAGTTCTTC	CASRDMGQGDEQFF
NA	TRBV28	TRBJ1-4	NA	TGTGCCAGCCGAGGGGCTGCAGATAATGAAAAACTGTTTTTT	CASRGAADNEKLFF
TRBD2	TRBV4-1	TRBJ2-1	NA	TGCGCCAGCAGCCGGCTGGGGGTAGCGGGGCTCGGCAATGAGCAGTTCTTC	CASSRLGVAGLGNEQFF
NA	TRBV5-6	TRBJ2-3	NA	TGTGCCAGCAGCCCCGCACCGGGCACTAGCACAGATACGCAGTATTTT	CASSPAPGTSTDTQYF
NA	TRBV7-2	TRBJ2-1	NA	TGTGCCAGCAGCCCCCACGGGAGTAGCGACAATGAGCAGTTCTTC	CASSPHGSSDNEQFF
NA	TRBV20-1	TRBJ2-7	NA	TGCAGTGCTAGGAGGGACTACGAGCAGTACTTC	CSARRDYEQYF